The source of this TCR beta chain is a study of cytomegalovirus exposure and HLA in healthy donors. PCR amplification relied on 60 Vbeta primers (plus 13 Jbeta primers). Data came from immunoSEQ multiplex PCR; TCRdb stores just in-frame clones and leaves some out. The sample has 55,000 to 70,000 clones, approximately 70% seen once; the top ten hold 15% to 20%. CDR3 size: 13 residues. Trimming shortened V by 3 bases and J by 2 bases, and 5 bases separated the two germline ends. Germline V gene lookup returns CDR1 SEHNR and CDR2 FQNEAQ (reference sequence). Whole-study findings and limits: Earlier analysis yielded a pattern in which most TCR beta V segments were productive about 87% or about 30% of the time. Common viral pathogens (according to a later analysis) appeared linked to several of the most significant clusters. The listing of roughly 160 TCR beta chains classed them as cytomegalovirus-associated.

Among the donors, all were healthy bone marrow donors. Regarding this clone: The target antigen is unknown.

The sample comprised PBMCs. This sequence was found in a middle-aged man in good health and CMV-seropositive. V is TRBV7-9 and J is TRBJ1-5, with D unclear. The CDR3, as DNA: TGTGCCAGCAGCTTCCTCCGCAATCAGCCCCAGCATTTT. Translating gives CASSFLRNQPQHF.